The following is a T cell receptor beta chain sequence with its context. This clonotype was counted a few times. It has no known antigen specificity. It has no much larger one-base neighbor in the sample; base qualities were not kept. The sample originates from a study of identical twins (dated by TCRdb to the mid-2010s). Broadly, across the study: To test whether fetal clonotypes persist, this study deep-sequenced TCR alpha and beta repertoires from monozygotic twins, from unrelated adults of various ages, and from cord blood. Replicate twin experiments were performed at different times using different library preparation protocols to rule out contamination.

Library generation was performed with 5' RACE. The sequencing machine was an Illumina HiSeq 2000. Template switching added a universal primer binding site, and the final cDNA carried a unique molecular identifier that allowed TCR cDNA molecules to be counted accurately. First-strand cDNA for TCR alpha and beta chains was synthesized from specific primers in the conserved constant-segment region. To control for contamination, every cDNA library carried two barcodes: a SMART-Mk sample barcode plus Illumina barcodes. TruSeq adapter sequences and Illumina sample barcodes were added in two successive PCR steps. Sequencing of the TCR alpha and beta cDNA libraries was done on the Illumina HiSeq platform using custom primers. The published analysis was carried out like this. MiGEC processed the raw reads to extract unique molecular identifiers, while MiXCR was used to determine the CDR3 positions. Recombination models were inferred per individual with the repgenHMM and IGoR tools using an EM algorithm. The analysis of shared clonotypes was done with the tcR package in R, with sharing normalized by the product of cloneset sizes. To study raw recombination free of thymic and clonal selection effects, out-of-frame nonproductive sequences were analyzed. TCRdb passed the public sequencing reads through fastp at Q25 and MiXCR, retaining productive beta sequences. Under each unique CDR3 protein, matching rows form one entry showing the most common genes and DNA. These V and J calls originate from TCRdb's pipeline instead of the authors' own analysis. The sample records about 810,000 distinct CDR3 sequences, approximately 13% of which are singletons. Together, the top ten hold around 1.5% of the sample.

All donors were healthy Caucasians. The twin cohort consisted of three pairs of female monozygotic twins, all aged about 18 to 29 years. RNA for TCR libraries was isolated from peripheral blood mononuclear cells. Findings and caveats that apply to the study as a whole: Fewer insertions were carried by abundant cord blood beta clonotypes; a weaker similar trend was observed in young adult naive repertoires, while no such trend was observed in memory repertoires. In monozygotic twins, out-of-frame TCR alpha sharing was systematically underestimated by recombination models, although the models agreed with sharing between unrelated individuals. Compared with coincidental sharing between unrelated individuals, out-of-frame TCR alpha sequences shared between twins had an excess of sequences with low generation probability. A weaker excess of twin sharing was found in beta out-of-frame sequences because the signal-to-noise ratio was lowered by fewer shared sequences. Invariant T cells such as MAIT and iNKT could partly confound zero-insertion analyses, though diverse VJ usage argued against this for most clonotypes. Because the same donors could not be followed over many years, the conclusions relied on cross-sectional statistical analysis.

The CDR3, from cysteine to phenylalanine, totals 15 residues. The retained sequence is limited to the CDR3, 45 bases, with the frame set at the first base. Ends trimmed: V by 6 bases, J by 2 bases; bases unmatched to a gene: 10. As encoded in the germline V gene, CDR1 is MGHRA while CDR2 is YSYEKL. These data were likewise used in another study, on yellow fever vaccine responses in identical twins. Looking at the second paper: The T cell response to vaccination in identical twins was reported by the authors to appear partly convergent and partly personalized. The study precisely tracked vaccine-responding T cell clones in identical twins.

The receptor was isolated from a woman under 30 in good health. Recombination linked TRBV4-1 to TRBJ2-7, with 7 central nucleotides matching TRBD2. Sequences were obtained from PBMCs. The CDR3 has the sequence CASSLGGFNAYEQYF. Read as DNA, the sequence is TGCGCCAGCAGTCTGGGGGGGTTCAACGCCTACGAGCAGTACTTC.